These 31 T cell receptor beta chains originate from one sample sequenced in a study of cytomegalovirus exposure and HLA in healthy donors. PCR was performed using 60 Vbeta and 13 Jbeta primers. The table came from immunoSEQ multiplex PCR; TCRdb's copy has only in-frame clones and leaves some out. This table has under 200,000 clones, approximately 80% appearing once. The sequenced sample consisted of PBMCs. Receptors originate from a woman aged 25 to 39 in good health and CMV-seronegative.

The chain couples TRBV7-3 to TRBJ1-5; 7 bases match TRBD1. In germline, CDR1 is SGHTA, CDR2 FQGTGA. V shed 5 bases and J 3 bases; nucleotides not matched to a gene: 1. The CDR3 is made up of 13 amino acids. The CDR3 coding sequence is TGTGCCAGCAGCGGACAGGACAATCAGCCCCAGCATTTT. Its translation: CASSGQDNQPQHF.

The CDR3 DNA reads TGTGCCAGCAGCCAAGGCCAGGGCCACAATGAGCAGTTCTTC. As protein: CASSQGQGHNEQFF. J is TRBJ2-1 and V is TRBV14; D is perhaps TRBD1 (5 bases). CDR3 length equals 14 residues. Trimming removed 1 base at V and 5 bases at J, with 9 bases between. The germline gives CDR1 SGHDN, CDR2 FVKESK.

CDR3 sequence reads: CASGGGYNSPLHF. The CDR3 coding sequence is TGTGCCAGTGGAGGAGGTTATAATTCACCCCTCCACTTT. The chain has TRBV19 and TRBJ1-6; no clear D. Looked up from germline, CDR1 is LNHDA and CDR2 is SQIVND (reference sequence). The V end was cut by 8 bases, the J end by 4 bases, with 9 bases between. The CDR3 length is 13 residues.

The gene calls are TRBV7-2 and TRBJ1-5; maybe TRBD1 (5 bases). The germline V gene has CDR1 SGHTA and CDR2 FQGNSA. CDR3 length equals 16 residues. The ends were cut back, 0 bases at V and 2 bases at J, with 11 bases in the middle. The CDR3, as DNA: TGTGCCAGCAGCTTAGCTCCAGGGATGCGCAATCAGCCCCAGCATTTT. It translates to CASSLAPGMRNQPQHF. The entire variable domain, with the rest obtained from reference TRBV7-2 and TRBJ1-5, is as follows: GAGVSQSPSNKVTEKGKDVELRCDPISGHTALYWYRQSLGQGLEFLIYFQGNSAPDKSGLPSDRFSAERTGGSVSTLTIQRTQQEDSAVYLCASSLAPGMRNQPQHFGDGTRLSIL.

This chain connects TRBV13 to TRBJ2-7; D perhaps matches TRBD2 (6 bases). The CDR3 covers 12 residues. Germline loops: CDR1 PRHDT, CDR2 FYEKMQ (reference sequence). The ends were cut back, 3 bases at V and 7 bases at J, with 10 bases in the middle. In nucleotides, the CDR3 is TGTGCCAGCAGCTTTAGCGGTTTAGAGCAGTACTTC. Protein sequence: CASSFSGLEQYF.

The genes are TRBV9 and TRBJ1-2; a possible D gene is TRBD1 (5 bases). Germline V gene data show CDR1 as SGDLS and CDR2 as YYNGEE. This CDR3 is 15 amino acids long. V was pared by 4 bases and J by 5 bases, with 18 bases between. The CDR3 sequence is CASSPRTGEGYGYTF. CDR3 coding DNA: TGTGCCAGCAGCCCACGGACGGGGGAGGGATATGGCTACACCTTC.

V usage is TRBV11-3 and J usage is TRBJ1-5, with a tentative D call TRBD1 (6 bases). V was pared by 5 bases and J by 6 bases, with 14 bases between. The CDR3 has 14 residues. Germline V gene sequence: CDR1 SGHNT, CDR2 YENEEA. As DNA, the CDR3 is TGTGCCAGCAGCCCGAGATTAGGGGGTCAGCCCCAGCATTTT. The encoded protein is CASSPRLGGQPQHF.

The genes are TRBV18 and TRBJ2-3; D is unclear. Trimming removed 0 bases at V and 6 bases at J, with 16 bases between. CDR3 length: 16 residues. In germline, CDR1 is KGHSH, CDR2 LQKENI. This CDR3 is CASSPPVPSSLDTQYF. The CDR3 DNA reads TGTGCCAGCTCACCACCGGTGCCCAGTTCCTTGGATACGCAGTATTTT.

The rearrangement joins TRBV7-9 to TRBJ2-5, with D possibly TRBD1 on 6 matching bases. The J call may be mistaken, given a closer DNA end match to TRBJ2-7. From germline, CDR1 is SEHNR and CDR2 FQNEAQ (reference sequence). This CDR3 spans 13 amino acids. In nucleotides, the CDR3 is TGTGCCAGCAGCTCCCCATGGACAGACGAGCAGTACTTC. Protein: CASSSPWTDEQYF.

This clone was seen a few times. Here the CDR3 DNA reads TGTGCCTGGAGGGCAAAAGCGAACACCGGGGAGCTGTTTTTT. Its translation is CAWRAKANTGELFF. The chain joins TRBV30 to TRBJ2-2; D not resolved. Germline V lookup: CDR1 GTSNPN, CDR2 SVGIG (reference sequence). The CDR3 sequence is 14 residues long. Trimming stripped 3 bases from V and 0 bases from J, with 8 bases between.

This rearrangement joins TRBV19 to TRBJ2-2; 7 bases are a match to TRBD1. V lost 5 bases, J lost 1 base, and 10 bases stayed unmatched. The CDR3 is made up of 17 amino acids. Germline V lookup: CDR1 LNHDA, CDR2 SQIVND (reference sequence). The CDR3 protein is CASSYLPGQLNTGELFF. The CDR3 DNA reads as TGTGCCAGTAGTTATCTTCCGGGACAGCTGAACACCGGGGAGCTGTTTTTT.

The rearrangement joins TRBV9 to TRBJ2-1, with 7 nucleotides matching TRBD1. After removal of 4 bases from V and 6 bases from J, the junction contained 10 bases not matched to a gene. Germline CDR1 SGDLS, CDR2 YYNGEE. This CDR3 spans 15 amino acids. The CDR3 sequence is CASSLDRVGTNEQFF. DNA for the CDR3: TGTGCCAGCAGCCTCGACAGGGTTGGAACCAATGAGCAGTTCTTC.

This clone was counted only a few times. The chain employs TRBV7-9 and TRBJ2-7; D perhaps matches TRBD2 (5 bases). This CDR3 is built from 14 residues. V lost 7 bases to trimming and J lost 6 bases, with 19 bases between them. Germline V lookup: CDR1 SEHNR, CDR2 FQNEAQ (reference sequence). The CDR3 reads CASNSVWGSGEQYF. The CDR3 DNA follows: TGTGCCAGCAACTCCGTGTGGGGAAGCGGCGAGCAGTACTTC.

This chain connects TRBV27 to TRBJ2-5, with 10 nucleotides matching TRBD1. Judging by the DNA end, TRBJ2-7 fits better; the J call may be wrong. Germline CDR1 MNHEY, CDR2 SMNVEV (reference sequence). The CDR3 is made up of 15 amino acids. The CDR3 coding sequence is TGTGCCAGCAGCTTGGGACAGGGGCGCACCTACGAGCAGTACTTC. Translated, it gives CASSLGQGRTYEQYF.

The chain carries TRBV11-3 and TRBJ1-5, with unresolved D. Trimming shortened V by 7 bases and J by 7 bases, and 17 bases separated the two germline ends. Germline assignment: CDR1 SGHNT and CDR2 YENEEA. The CDR3 contains 14 residues. CDR3: CASNFVSNRQPQHF. The CDR3 nucleotides are TGTGCCAGCAACTTTGTTAGTAATCGACAGCCCCAGCATTTT.

The chain carries TRBV2 and TRBJ2-7, with 9 bases lining up with TRBD1. The germline V gene encodes CDR1 SNHLY and CDR2 FYNNEI. The CDR3 contains 14 residues. Trimming took 6 bases from V and 5 from J; bases not matched to a gene: 8. Here the CDR3 reads CASRGTGLGHEQYF. CDR3 coding DNA: TGTGCCAGCAGGGGGACAGGGCTCGGGCACGAGCAGTACTTC.

The gene calls are TRBV5-4 and TRBJ1-3; TRBD1 matches 7 bases. Per the germline V gene, CDR1 is SGHNT and CDR2 is YYREEE (reference sequence). V trimming: 5 bases; J trimming: 3 bases; junction bases outside the gene matches: 20. CDR3 length: 19 amino acids. CDR3 region: CASSLHSGGGEYIGNTIYF. CDR3 in DNA: TGTGCCAGCAGTCTCCACTCGGGAGGGGGCGAATACATTGGAAACACCATATATTTT.

The chain employs TRBV6-1 and TRBJ1-2; a possible D gene is TRBD1 (5 bases). CDR3 length: 13 residues. Looked up from germline, CDR1 is MNHNS and CDR2 is SASEGT. V was cut by 3 bases and J by 8 bases, with 13 bases left in between. CDR3 nucleotides: TGTGCCAGCAGTGACAGGGAAGGTGAAGGCTACACCTTC. This gives the protein CASSDREGEGYTF.

The chain joins TRBV5-1 to TRBJ2-5, with 8 positions matching TRBD1. The V gene's germline CDR1 is SGHRS and CDR2 YFSETQ. The J segment lost 1 base and the V segment lost 0 bases, leaving 2 bases of the junction unmatched. This CDR3 is 15 amino acids long. CDR3 in amino acids: CASSLADRVQETQYF. The DNA for the CDR3 is TGCGCCAGCAGCTTGGCGGACAGGGTCCAAGAGACCCAGTACTTC.

V gene TRBV15 combines with J gene TRBJ2-3; TRBD2 aligns across 10 bases. Germline CDR1 and CDR2: LNHNV and YYDKDF (reference sequence). V lost 0 bases, J lost 2 bases, and 14 bases stayed unmatched. The length of the CDR3 is 20 residues. CDR3 residues: CATSRDASVTSGIPTDTQYF. CDR3 nucleotide sequence: TGTGCCACCAGCAGAGATGCGTCGGTTACTAGCGGGATTCCCACAGATACGCAGTATTTT.

The chain employs TRBV4-3 and TRBJ2-4; tentative D call: TRBD2 (7 bases). Deletions cut 1 base from V and 12 bases from J, with 19 bases between. The germline V gene encodes CDR1 LGHNA and CDR2 YSLEER. The CDR3 covers 15 residues. Here the CDR3 reads CASSQGGGGELDQYF. The CDR3 DNA reads TGCGCCAGCAGCCAAGGAGGAGGGGGGGAGTTGGATCAGTACTTC.

The CDR3 here is CASSGNRGGNSPLHF. DNA for the CDR3: TGTGCCAGCAGTGGTAACAGGGGCGGGAACTCACCCCTCCACTTT. This chain joins TRBV6-1 and TRBJ1-6; TRBD1 matches 7 bases. The length of the CDR3 is 15 residues. The ends lost 4 bases at V and 10 bases at J; junction bases unmatched: 10. Germline V CDR1 and CDR2: MNHNS, SASEGT.

The chain employs TRBV7-2 and TRBJ1-2; D possibly corresponds to TRBD1 (6 bases). CDR1 is SGHTA and CDR2 is FQGNSA in the germline V gene. V lost 5 bases and J 4 bases, leaving 14 bases between the germline ends. The CDR3 runs to 14 residues. The CDR3 DNA reads as TGTGCCAGCAGCAAACGACAGGCCGCCTATGGCTACACCTTC. As protein: CASSKRQAAYGYTF. The entire variable domain, with the rest obtained from reference TRBV7-2 and TRBJ1-2, is as follows: GAGVSQSPSNKVTEKGKDVELRCDPISGHTALYWYRQSLGQGLEFLIYFQGNSAPDKSGLPSDRFSAERTGGSVSTLTIQRTQQEDSAVYLCASSKRQAAYGYTFGSGTRLTVV.

The V and J genes are TRBV5-5 and TRBJ1-2, with 7 bases identical to TRBD1. Per germline, CDR1 SGHKS and CDR2 YYEKEE (reference sequence). This CDR3 has 18 residues. V trimming: 3 bases; J trimming: 4 bases; junction bases outside the gene matches: 18. Here the CDR3 reads CASSYIPTGAAFGYGYTF. The CDR3 nucleotides read TGTGCCAGCAGCTACATCCCAACAGGGGCGGCCTTTGGCTATGGCTACACCTTC. Drawing the rest from reference TRBV5-5 and TRBJ1-2, the complete variable domain is DAGVTQSPTHLIKTRGQQVTLRCSPISGHKSVSWYQQVLGQGPQFIFQYYEKEERGRGNFPDRFSARQFPNYSSELNVNALLLGDSALYLCASSYIPTGAAFGYGYTFGSGTRLTVV.

This clone was recorded a few times. The chain employs TRBV4-3 and TRBJ1-1; possibly TRBD1 for D (5 bases). Germline loops: CDR1 LGHNA, CDR2 YSLEER. Trimming took 4 bases from V and 2 from J, leaving 11 bases between them. The CDR3 spans 14 residues. Written as DNA, the CDR3 is TGCGCCAGCAGCCGTGTGGGGACTAACACTGAAGCTTTCTTT. Protein sequence: CASSRVGTNTEAFF.

J is TRBJ2-7 and V is TRBV19; possibly TRBD1 for D (5 bases). This CDR3 has 14 residues. V was trimmed by 2 bases and J by 1 base, leaving 9 bases between them. Germline CDR1 is LNHDA and CDR2 is SQIVND (reference sequence). The DNA of the CDR3 is TGTGCCAGTAGTATAAACACAGGTTCCTACGAGCAGTACTTC. Its protein product is CASSINTGSYEQYF.

This sequence joins TRBV25-1 and TRBJ2-7; perhaps TRBD1 as D (5 bases). Germline-derived CDR1 and CDR2 are MGHDK and SYGVNS. The CDR3 runs 12 residues. The germline V and J ends were trimmed by 6 bases and 9 bases, with 15 bases remaining between them. The CDR3 protein is CASSVKGPRQYF. CDR3 DNA: TGTGCCAGCAGCGTCAAGGGGCCGAGGCAGTACTTC.

V usage is TRBV7-8 and J usage is TRBJ2-5, with 8 nucleotides matching TRBD1. The end of the DNA is better explained by TRBJ2-7, so the J call may be wrong. The CDR3 length is 14 residues. Germline CDR1 is SGHVS and CDR2 is FQNEAQ. The CDR3 region is CASSVDRGLYEQYF. In DNA, the CDR3 is TGTGCCAGCAGCGTTGACAGGGGCCTCTACGAGCAGTACTTC.

This clone has only a few counts. The chain is built from TRBV6-1 and TRBJ2-5; perhaps TRBD2 as D (5 bases). CDR1 and CDR2 from the germline V gene are MNHNS and SASEGT. The germline V and J ends were trimmed by 5 bases and 4 bases, with 11 bases remaining between them. The length of the CDR3 is 13 residues. The CDR3 protein is CASSRAEGETQYF. The CDR3 region has the DNA TGTGCCAGCAGTCGGGCCGAGGGAGAGACCCAGTACTTC.

CDR3 sequence (DNA): TGTGCCAGCAGCACCTCACTAGCGGGAGGGCCTAACACAGATACGCAGTATTTT. Residues: CASSTSLAGGPNTDTQYF. V is TRBV7-2 and J is TRBJ2-3; 13 bases map to TRBD2. The CDR3 runs to 18 residues. The V and J ends lost 5 bases and 2 bases, in that order; junction bases with no gene match: 10. Germline CDR1 is SGHTA and CDR2 is FQGNSA. Looking up the rest from reference TRBV7-2 and TRBJ2-3 gives the full variable domain: GAGVSQSPSNKVTEKGKDVELRCDPISGHTALYWYRQSLGQGLEFLIYFQGNSAPDKSGLPSDRFSAERTGGSVSTLTIQRTQQEDSAVYLCASSTSLAGGPNTDTQYFGPGTRLTVL.

This clone was seen more than once but under ten times. The chain links TRBV9 to TRBJ1-4; 7 bases are a match to TRBD1. V lost 0 bases and J lost 7; bases outside the gene matches: 3. The germline V gene has CDR1 SGDLS and CDR2 YYNGEE. The length of the CDR3 is 14 residues. CDR3: CASSVEQGSEKLFF. As DNA, the CDR3 is TGTGCCAGCAGCGTAGAACAGGGGAGTGAAAAACTGTTTTTT.